These 27 T cell receptor beta chains were sequenced from one sample in a study of cytomegalovirus exposure and HLA in healthy donors. Primers included in the PCR were 60 Vbeta and 13 Jbeta primers. Generated by immunoSEQ multiplex PCR, the TCRdb table keeps only in-frame clones and is missing some. Of just over 150,000 clones listed, about 76% are singletons. What was sequenced was PBMCs. These receptors were taken from a female donor in good health and CMV-seronegative.

The CDR3 loop is CASSLFGTGGTEAFF. CDR3 sequence (DNA): TGCGCCAGCAGCTTGTTCGGGACAGGGGGGACTGAAGCTTTCTTT. This sequence joins TRBV5-1 and TRBJ1-1, with 11 bases aligning to TRBD1. CDR3 length: 15 residues. Germline V gene lookup returns CDR1 SGHRS and CDR2 YFSETQ. Trimming at V came to 1 base and at J to 5 bases, leaving 4 bases not matched to a gene.

V is TRBV7-9 and J is TRBJ1-3; 9 nucleotides align to TRBD1. The germline V gene has CDR1 SEHNR and CDR2 FQNEAQ (reference sequence). Unmatched junction bases numbered 8, after V lost 5 bases and J lost 3 bases. CDR3 size: 16 residues. DNA of the CDR3: TGTGCCAGCAGCCCTACGGGACAGGGCGTTGGAAACACCATATATTTT. It is translated as CASSPTGQGVGNTIYF.

J is TRBJ2-3 and V is TRBV10-2; 10 nucleotides match TRBD1. The ends lost 4 bases at V and 2 bases at J; junction bases unmatched: 6. The CDR3 contains 16 residues. The germline CDR1 and CDR2 sequences are WSHSY and SAAADI. The CDR3 region is CASSAPGQGTTDTQYF. The CDR3 coding sequence is TGCGCCAGCAGTGCACCGGGACAGGGGACCACAGATACGCAGTATTTT.

This clone was seen a handful of times. The chain uses TRBV27 and TRBJ1-5; TRBD1 is a possible D gene (6 bases). CDR1 and CDR2 (germline): MNHEY, SMNVEV (reference sequence). This CDR3 comprises 14 residues. Trimming shortened V by 2 bases and J by 4 bases, and 9 bases separated the two germline ends. CDR3 amino acids: CASSLGGRNQPQHF. The CDR3, as DNA: TGTGCCAGCAGTTTAGGGGGCAGAAATCAGCCCCAGCATTTT.

The chain uses TRBV5-4 and TRBJ1-1; tentatively, D is TRBD1 (5 bases). There are 15 residues in the CDR3. Germline V gives CDR1 SGHNT, CDR2 YYREEE (reference sequence). V shed 3 bases and J shed 1 base, with 13 bases lying between them. The CDR3 nucleotides are TGTGCCAGCAGCTCGGCGGGGACGCCGAACACTGAAGCTTTCTTT. Its translation: CASSSAGTPNTEAFF. Drawing the rest from reference TRBV5-4 and TRBJ1-1, the complete variable domain is ETGVTQSPTHLIKTRGQQVTLRCSSQSGHNTVSWYQQALGQGPQFIFQYYREEENGRGNFPPRFSGLQFPNYSSELNVNALELDDSALYLCASSSAGTPNTEAFFGQGTRLTVV.

The chain uses TRBV6-1 and TRBJ2-7, with 9 bases that match TRBD1. The J segment lost 4 bases and the V segment lost 5 bases, leaving 9 bases of the junction unmatched. The CDR3 has 15 residues. Germline assignment: CDR1 MNHNS and CDR2 SASEGT. In DNA, the CDR3 is TGTGCCAGCAGTAAAACGGGACAGGGAGGGTACGAGCAGTACTTC. Its translation is CASSKTGQGGYEQYF.

The V and J genes are TRBV29-1 and TRBJ2-5; possibly TRBD1 for D (6 bases). The assigned J gene may be wrong: the sequence end matches TRBJ2-7 better. The CDR3 length is 11 residues. CDR1 is SQVTM, CDR2 ANQGSEA, per germline. CDR3 bases: TGCAGCGCGGGGCAGGGGCCCGAGCAGTACTTC. Its protein product is CSAGQGPEQYF.

The V gene is TRBV4-1, the J gene TRBJ1-2; D is unresolved. This CDR3 has 16 residues. Trimming stripped 1 base from V and 4 bases from J, with 16 bases between. The V gene's germline CDR1 is MGHRA and CDR2 YSYEKL. This CDR3 is CASSQAWPKSGYGYTF. As DNA, the CDR3 is TGCGCCAGCAGCCAAGCTTGGCCTAAATCGGGCTATGGCTACACCTTC.

The chain couples TRBV30 to TRBJ1-6, with 7 nucleotides matching TRBD1. The CDR3 runs to 15 residues. Germline V gene data show CDR1 as GTSNPN and CDR2 as SVGIG (reference sequence). V lost 2 bases, J lost 4 bases, and 5 bases stayed unmatched. The CDR3 loop is CAWSRDSLYNSPLHF. DNA of the CDR3: TGTGCCTGGAGTCGGGACAGCCTTTATAATTCACCCCTCCACTTT.

V and J are TRBV5-1 and TRBJ2-1; 9 nucleotides agree with TRBD1. Germline V gene lookup returns CDR1 SGHRS and CDR2 YFSETQ. Unmatched junction bases numbered 7, after V lost 4 bases and J lost 5 bases. The CDR3 has 15 amino acids. The CDR3 region is CASSPDRGFNNEQFF. CDR3 in DNA: TGCGCCAGCAGCCCCGACAGGGGGTTTAACAATGAGCAGTTCTTC.

The V gene is TRBV5-4, the J gene TRBJ2-5; 11 bases are shared with TRBD2. V lost 4 bases to trimming and J lost 7 bases; unmatched junction nucleotides: 9. This CDR3 contains 15 residues. The germline V gene has CDR1 SGHNT and CDR2 YYREEE (reference sequence). CDR3 nucleotide sequence: TGTGCCAGCAGCCTATTGACTAGCGGGGAAGCGACCCAGTACTTC. Its translation is CASSLLTSGEATQYF.

The chain recombines TRBV18 with TRBJ2-3; D not resolved. Trimming stripped 3 bases from V and 1 base from J, with 5 bases between. This CDR3 comprises 13 residues. The V gene's germline CDR1 is KGHSH and CDR2 LQKENI. The CDR3 DNA reads as TGTGCCAGCTCACCGCAGGGCACAGATACGCAGTATTTT. This gives the protein CASSPQGTDTQYF.

The chain recombines TRBV5-4 with TRBJ2-7; D is possibly TRBD1 (5 bases). The CDR3 is 14 amino acids. Trimming pared 3 bases from V and 1 base from J, leaving 11 bases between. CDR1 SGHNT and CDR2 YYREEE come from the germline V gene (reference sequence). CDR3 residues: CASSSPKGSYEQYF. Here the CDR3 DNA reads TGTGCCAGCAGCTCCCCAAAGGGGTCCTACGAGCAGTACTTC. Based on the CDR3 plus reference TRBV5-4 and TRBJ2-7, the full variable domain is ETGVTQSPTHLIKTRGQQVTLRCSSQSGHNTVSWYQQALGQGPQFIFQYYREEENGRGNFPPRFSGLQFPNYSSELNVNALELDDSALYLCASSSPKGSYEQYFGPGTRLTVT.

The rearrangement uses TRBV7-9 and TRBJ2-1, with 7 bases lining up with TRBD2. The CDR3 is 15 amino acids. The V segment lost 4 bases and the J segment 4 bases; nucleotides outside the gene matches: 7. Germline CDR1 reads SEHNR; CDR2 reads FQNEAQ (reference sequence). CDR3 region: CASSSASGTYNEQFF. CDR3 bases: TGTGCCAGCAGCTCTGCTAGCGGAACTTACAATGAGCAGTTCTTC.

The chain uses TRBV7-9 and TRBJ1-1, with D maybe TRBD1 (5 bases). Germline loops: CDR1 SEHNR, CDR2 FQNEAQ (reference sequence). The CDR3 is 16 residues long. V gave up 5 bases and J gave up 5 bases, with 21 bases separating them. The CDR3 protein is CASSLQAIGGRTEAFF. CDR3 coding DNA: TGTGCCAGCAGCCTCCAAGCAATCGGGGGGAGGACTGAAGCTTTCTTT.

This chain uses TRBV30 with TRBJ2-7; D is possibly TRBD2 (5 bases). CDR3 size: 15 residues. CDR1 GTSNPN and CDR2 SVGIG come from the germline V gene (reference sequence). With 4 bases removed from V and 2 bases from J, the gap between germline ends came to 18 bases. CDR3: CAWTTASPRAYEQYF. As DNA, the CDR3 is TGTGCCTGGACTACCGCGTCCCCGCGGGCCTACGAGCAGTACTTC.

This clone has just one count. J is TRBJ1-2 and V is TRBV28, with 8 positions matching TRBD1. The CDR3 has 14 amino acids. Germline V gives CDR1 MDHEN, CDR2 SYDVKM. Losses at the gene ends were 11 bases for V and 5 bases for J; bases not matched to a gene: 13. CDR3 sequence: CAASPTGERYGYTF. Here the CDR3 DNA reads TGTGCCGCCTCCCCGACAGGGGAGAGGTATGGCTACACCTTC.

CDR3 residues: CASRLRTGAFSGANVLTF. For the CDR3, the DNA is TGTGCAAGTCGCTTGAGGACAGGGGCCTTCTCTGGGGCCAACGTCCTGACTTTC. This chain connects TRBV12-2 to TRBJ2-6; TRBD1 was called by the table and not checked on the DNA. TRBV12-2 is an annotated pseudogene. The length of the CDR3 is 18 residues.

This chain links TRBV6-1 with TRBJ1-1; no definite D call. The CDR3 is 15 residues long. V lost 2 bases and J lost 0, with 10 bases in between. CDR1 is MNHNS, CDR2 SASEGT, per germline. The CDR3: CASSENGRLNTEAFF. As DNA, the CDR3 is TGTGCCAGCAGTGAAAATGGCAGGTTGAACACTGAAGCTTTCTTT.

The chain carries TRBV2 and TRBJ1-4, with 8 bases identical to TRBD1. The CDR3 has 14 residues. The germline CDR1 and CDR2 sequences are SNHLY and FYNNEI. The J segment lost 5 bases and the V segment lost 4 bases, leaving 3 bases of the junction unmatched. The DNA for the CDR3 is TGTGCCAGCAGTGGCCGGACAGGGAATGAAAAACTGTTTTTT. The encoded protein is CASSGRTGNEKLFF.

The V and J genes are TRBV19 and TRBJ1-4; 9 positions match TRBD1. CDR3 length equals 20 residues. The ends lost 2 bases at V and 1 base at J; junction bases unmatched: 14. Per the germline V gene, CDR1 is LNHDA and CDR2 is SQIVND (reference sequence). The CDR3 region has the DNA TGTGCCAGTAGTATAACCCCTCCGAGGACAGGGGACAAAACTAATGAAAAACTGTTTTTT. Its protein is CASSITPPRTGDKTNEKLFF. Filled out from reference TRBV19 and TRBJ1-4, the complete variable domain reads DGGITQSPKYLFRKEGQNVTLSCEQNLNHDAMYWYRQDPGQGLRLIYYSQIVNDFQKGDIAEGYSVSREKKESFPLTVTSAQKNPTAFYLCASSITPPRTGDKTNEKLFFGSGTQLSVL.

The table lists this clone with a few counts. The V and J genes are TRBV6-5 and TRBJ2-7, with D perhaps matching TRBD2 (6 bases). The CDR3 is 14 residues long. The V and J ends lost 6 bases and 5 bases respectively, with 17 bases between them. Germline-derived CDR1 and CDR2 are MNHEY and SVGAGI. This chain's CDR3 is CASRHPSGENEQYF. In nucleotides, the CDR3 is TGTGCCAGCAGACACCCGTCGGGAGAAAACGAGCAGTACTTC.

This clone was counted once. The V and J genes are TRBV7-3 and TRBJ1-1; unclear D gene. Trimming removed 5 bases at V and 4 bases at J, with 17 bases between. Germline assignment: CDR1 SGHTA and CDR2 FQGTGA. CDR3 length: 15 residues. CDR3 DNA: TGTGCCAGCAGCCCGGAGGTGGGCGTAAGCACTGAAGCTTTCTTT. Translation: CASSPEVGVSTEAFF.

Concerning this clone itself: Germline is not matched at one junction end, which may reflect a read error. The rearrangement uses TRBV10-3 and TRBJ2-3, with 8 bases identical to TRBD2. Germline-derived CDR1 and CDR2 are ENHRY and SYGVKD. This CDR3 has 13 amino acids. The CDR3 spells CAISGTSRDTQYF. The CDR3 region has the DNA TGTGCCATCAGTGGGACTAGCAGAGATACGCAGTATTTT.

The rearrangement joins TRBV6-6 to TRBJ2-3; D unclear. Germline loops: CDR1 MNHNY, CDR2 SVGAGI (reference sequence). CDR3 length: 12 residues. With 4 bases removed from V and 4 bases from J, the gap between germline ends came to 6 bases. CDR3 in DNA: TGTGCCAGCAGTTTAAATTCAGATACGCAGTATTTT. This gives the protein CASSLNSDTQYF.

This clone came up once. This chain joins TRBV6-4 and TRBJ1-6, with D possibly matching TRBD1 (6 bases). Germline loops: CDR1 MRHNA, CDR2 SNTAGT. This CDR3 has 15 amino acids. Trimming removed 6 bases at V and 7 bases at J, with 16 bases between. CDR3 nucleotides: TGTGCCAGCAGGCCTCTCGGGACACAGAATTCACCCCTCCACTTT. Protein: CASRPLGTQNSPLHF.

This rearrangement joins TRBV19 to TRBJ1-5; D is unclear. The CDR3 is made up of 14 amino acids. CDR1 LNHDA and CDR2 SQIVND come from the germline V gene (reference sequence). V lost 6 bases to trimming and J lost 4 bases, with 13 bases between them. The CDR3 bases are TGTGCCAGTAGGGGCGCCATCTATAATCAGCCCCAGCATTTT. It specifies CASRGAIYNQPQHF.